A single sample is the source of the 32 T cell receptor beta chains below, sequenced in a study. TCRdb analysed the 5' RACE reads with MiXCR anew, one entry per CDR3 protein. This table holds around 44,000 distinct CDR3 sequences, 20% to 25% found once. Treg sorting used a CD4+CD25+CD127-/low gate. The sequencing sample was made of Tregs sorted from blood. These receptors all stem from a female donor with breast cancer.

The V call is TRBV2, the J call TRBJ2-1; 10 bases match TRBD2. The ends lost 8 bases at V and 5 bases at J; junction bases unmatched: 6. Germline loops: CDR1 SNHLY, CDR2 FYNNEI. The CDR3 runs 14 residues. CDR3 in amino acids: CASRLAGFDNEQFF. CDR3 sequence (DNA): TGTGCCAGCCGACTAGCGGGTTTCGACAATGAGCAGTTCTTC.

This clonotype is termed medium-sized. The chain joins TRBV7-3 to TRBJ1-6, with a tentative D call TRBD1 (5 bases). The germline V gene encodes CDR1 SGHTA and CDR2 FQGTGA. V dropped 2 bases and J dropped 9 bases, with 11 bases sitting between them. The CDR3 totals 14 residues. The CDR3 sequence is CASSLRGTGSPLHF. The CDR3 DNA reads as TGTGCCAGCAGCTTACGCGGGACGGGTTCACCCCTCCACTTT.

This clonotype was found many times. The chain has TRBV25-1 and TRBJ1-1; D not resolved. Germline-derived CDR1 and CDR2 are MGHDK and SYGVNS. The CDR3 runs 12 residues. Trimming stripped 7 bases from V and 1 base from J, with 7 bases between. The CDR3 region has the DNA TGTGCCAGCATTGGAGGGAACACTGAAGCTTTCTTT. Translating it yields CASIGGNTEAFF.

This clonotype occurred a few times. The rearrangement joins TRBV28 to TRBJ2-5; TRBD2 matches 11 bases. CDR1 MDHEN and CDR2 SYDVKM come from the germline V gene. This CDR3 comprises 18 residues. V was pared by 0 bases and J by 5 bases, with 11 bases of the junction left unmatched. Written as DNA, the CDR3 is TGTGCCAGCAGTTTATGGAAACTAGCGGGAGAGGGGGGGGAGACCCAGTACTTC. It is translated as CASSLWKLAGEGGETQYF. The full variable domain, completed using reference TRBV28 and TRBJ2-5, is DVKVTQSSRYLVKRTGEKVFLECVQDMDHENMFWYRQDPGLGLRLIYFSYDVKMKEKGDIPEGYSVSREKKERFSLILESASTNQTSMYLCASSLWKLAGEGGETQYFGPGTRLLVL.

The rearrangement links TRBV5-1 to TRBJ2-6, with unresolved D. Germline values: CDR1 SGHRS, CDR2 YFSETQ. This CDR3 is built from 15 residues. The germline V and J ends were trimmed by 2 bases and 1 base, with 7 bases remaining between them. In DNA form, the CDR3 reads TGCGCCAGCAGCTTAGGGAAGTCTGGGGCCAACGTCCTGACTTTC. This sequence encodes CASSLGKSGANVLTF.

This chain uses TRBV12-3 or TRBV12-4 with TRBJ1-3; the D is unclear. Trimming cost V 5 bases and J 0 bases, with 8 bases left between them. The CDR3 has 14 amino acids. The CDR3 coding sequence is TGTGCCAGCAGTCAGGACCCCTCTGGAAACACCATATATTTT. Translation gives CASSQDPSGNTIYF.

The V gene is TRBV10-3, the J gene TRBJ2-7; 8 bases line up with TRBD2. Looked up from germline, CDR1 is ENHRY and CDR2 is SYGVKD. This CDR3 contains 15 residues. Trimming cost V 8 bases and J 6 bases; bases outside gene matches: 15. This CDR3 reads CAIRTSGQDYGEQYF. CDR3 nucleotide sequence: TGTGCCATCCGCACTAGCGGCCAAGACTATGGCGAGCAGTACTTC.

The table lists this clonotype with many counts. The chain employs TRBV6-2 or TRBV6-3 and TRBJ2-7; 7 bases line up with TRBD2. CDR1 and CDR2 from the germline V gene are MNHEY and SVGEGT. This CDR3 contains 14 residues. V trimming: 7 bases; J trimming: 4 bases; junction bases outside the gene matches: 10. The CDR3 DNA follows: TGTGCCAGCAAGGGACTACCCACGGGGTACGAGCAGTACTTC. It encodes CASKGLPTGYEQYF.

In this sample, this clonotype turned up many times. The CDR3 reads CASSSPGGLPSPLHF. CDR3 nucleotide sequence: TGTGCCAGCAGCTCCCCGGGCGGCCTTCCTTCACCCCTCCACTTT. The chain is built from TRBV7-9 and TRBJ1-6; the D is unclear. CDR3 size: 15 residues. Trimming stripped 4 bases from V and 9 bases from J, with 16 bases between. Germline-derived CDR1 and CDR2 are SEHNR and FQNEAQ (reference sequence).

The V call is TRBV6-1, the J call TRBJ1-5; 7 bases are a match to TRBD1. The CDR3 has 13 residues. The germline gives CDR1 MNHNS, CDR2 SASEGT. Trimming cost V 7 bases and J 6 bases; bases outside gene matches: 6. DNA for the CDR3: TGTGCCAGCAACCTGGACAGGACTCAGCCCCAGCATTTT. Translating it yields CASNLDRTQPQHF.

The V call is TRBV6-5, the J call TRBJ2-2; the match to TRBD2 covers 8 bases. The germline V gene encodes CDR1 MNHEY and CDR2 SVGAGI. The CDR3 has 15 residues. V trimming: 2 bases; J trimming: 4 bases; junction bases outside the gene matches: 3. The CDR3 spells CASSYTAGGTGELFF. The CDR3 region has the DNA TGTGCCAGCAGTTACACGGCGGGAGGCACCGGGGAGCTGTTTTTT.

This clonotype was counted between two and nine times. V is TRBV10-2 and J is TRBJ2-1; 8 nucleotides align to TRBD2. The germline gives CDR1 WSHSY, CDR2 SAAADI. This CDR3 has 14 residues. With 3 bases clipped from V and 3 bases from J, the junction kept 1 base outside the gene matches. The CDR3 sequence: CASSETSGYNEQFF. CDR3 bases: TGCGCCAGCAGTGAAACTAGCGGCTACAATGAGCAGTTCTTC.

This chain connects TRBV7-6 to TRBJ2-7; 8 bases map to TRBD2. V was pared by 1 base and J by 3 bases, with 5 bases of the junction left unmatched. Germline CDR1 and CDR2: SGHVS and FNYEAQ. The CDR3 consists of 15 residues. This CDR3 is CASSLGVGTSYEQYF. The CDR3 coding sequence is TGTGCCAGCAGCTTAGGGGTCGGGACTAGCTACGAGCAGTACTTC. Variable domain in full (rest from reference TRBV7-6 and TRBJ2-7): GAGVSQSPRYKVTKRGQDVALRCDPISGHVSLYWYRQALGQGPEFLTYFNYEAQQDKSGLPNDRFSAERPEGSISTLTIQRTEQRDSAMYRCASSLGVGTSYEQYFGPGTRLTVT.

This clonotype has at least ten counts. This chain joins TRBV27 and TRBJ2-7, with D hard to call. This CDR3 is built from 11 residues. The V end lost 5 bases, the J end lost 5 bases, and 7 bases lay between the germline ends. CDR1 is MNHEY and CDR2 is SMNVEV in the germline V gene (reference sequence). The CDR3 DNA reads as TGTGCCAGCAGTATCGCGAACGAGCAGTACTTC. As protein: CASSIANEQYF.

This clonotype was seen a handful of times. The chain employs TRBV7-9 and TRBJ2-7; no clear D. Trimming left V 5 bases short and J 0 bases short, with 17 bases between. Germline CDR1 SEHNR, CDR2 FQNEAQ (reference sequence). The CDR3 sequence is 16 residues long. This chain's CDR3 is CASSQAAGVPSYEQYF. DNA for the CDR3: TGTGCCAGCAGCCAGGCCGCAGGAGTCCCCTCCTACGAGCAGTACTTC.

This clonotype has more than one count but fewer than ten. The chain recombines TRBV6-1 with TRBJ1-2; 9 bases map to TRBD1. This CDR3 comprises 13 residues. V lost 8 bases, J lost 7 bases, and 8 bases stayed unmatched. The germline gives CDR1 MNHNS, CDR2 SASEGT. The CDR3 region has the DNA TGTGCCAGCGAATTCGGGACAGGGACTGGCTACACCTTC. This encodes CASEFGTGTGYTF.

This clonotype was picked up many times. The rearrangement links TRBV5-1 to TRBJ2-3; a weak D match, TRBD2 (5 bases). Trimming pared 4 bases from V and 10 bases from J, leaving 16 bases between. CDR1 and CDR2 (germline): SGHRS, YFSETQ. This CDR3 has 13 amino acids. The CDR3: CASSEEYTEAQYF. The DNA of the CDR3 is TGCGCCAGCAGCGAGGAATATACGGAGGCGCAGTATTTT.

In this sample, this clonotype turned up a few times. V and J are TRBV29-1 and TRBJ1-2; D is perhaps TRBD1 (5 bases). V was trimmed by 6 bases and J by 4 bases, leaving 12 bases between them. This CDR3 contains 12 residues. The germline V gene encodes CDR1 SQVTM and CDR2 ANQGSEA. CDR3 in DNA: TGCAGCGTGGCCGAACAGGCCTATGGCTACACCTTC. Amino acids: CSVAEQAYGYTF.

This clonotype has more than one count but fewer than ten. The germline gene is not matched at one end of the junction; a read error may be the cause. The genes are TRBV19 and TRBJ1-1; the D gene is possibly TRBD1 (5 bases). The germline CDR1 and CDR2 sequences are LNHDA and SQIVND (reference sequence). The CDR3 extends over 12 amino acids. Here the CDR3 reads CASSGGGTGAFF. DNA of the CDR3: TGTGCCAGTAGTGGAGGAGGGACTGGAGCTTTCTTT.

The table lists this clonotype with a few counts. The chain is built from TRBV20-1 and TRBJ1-2, with D possibly being TRBD1 (6 bases). Germline values: CDR1 DFQATT, CDR2 SNEGSKA (reference sequence). V was cut by 4 bases and J by 7 bases, with 19 bases left in between. The CDR3 sequence is 14 residues long. CDR3 amino acids: CSATTGRKGGGYTF. CDR3 nucleotides: TGCAGTGCTACAACCGGGAGGAAAGGGGGTGGCTACACCTTC.

This chain connects TRBV7-6 to TRBJ2-2, with D uncertain. Germline assignment: CDR1 SGHVS and CDR2 FNYEAQ. Trimming stripped 3 bases from V and 8 bases from J, with 10 bases between. The length of the CDR3 is 13 residues. The CDR3 spells CASSFSPSGELFF. The CDR3 DNA is TGTGCCAGCAGCTTTTCACCGTCGGGGGAGCTGTTTTTT. The variable domain in full, with the rest retrieved from reference TRBV7-6 and TRBJ2-2, is GAGVSQSPRYKVTKRGQDVALRCDPISGHVSLYWYRQALGQGPEFLTYFNYEAQQDKSGLPNDRFSAERPEGSISTLTIQRTEQRDSAMYRCASSFSPSGELFFGEGSRLTVL.

This clonotype has more than one count but fewer than ten. The rearrangement joins TRBV5-4 to TRBJ2-5; 7 nucleotides agree with TRBD2. Germline values: CDR1 SGHNT, CDR2 YYREEE (reference sequence). This CDR3 is built from 14 residues. The ends lost 5 bases at V and 4 bases at J; junction bases unmatched: 8. CDR3 protein: CASSGGGFVETQYF. The CDR3 DNA reads as TGTGCCAGCAGTGGGGGAGGGTTCGTAGAGACCCAGTACTTC.

About this clonotype itself: This may arise from a read error, as a much more abundant clone is one base away. No conserved phenylalanine or tryptophan ends this CDR3, so it is likely a read error. V gene TRBV5-4 combines with J gene TRBJ2-3; D ambiguous. The CDR3 loop spans 12 amino acids. Per the germline V gene, CDR1 is SGHNT and CDR2 is YYREEE (reference sequence). V was shortened by 4 bases and J by 4 bases, with 7 bases between the two germline ends. CDR3 in DNA: TGTGCCAGCAGCGCGCTGTCAGATACGCAGTATTGT. Translated, it gives CASSALSDTQYC.

This clonotype was observed a handful of times. The chain links TRBV25-1 to TRBJ2-2, with unresolved D. The CDR3 totals 14 residues. V shed 2 bases and J shed 0 bases, with 4 bases lying between them. CDR1 MGHDK and CDR2 SYGVNS come from the germline V gene. CDR3 in DNA: TGTGCCAGCAGTGAAGTAGCGAACACCGGGGAGCTGTTTTTT. It is translated as CASSEVANTGELFF.

The chain joins TRBV28 to TRBJ2-1; 11 nucleotides align to TRBD1. V was clipped by 4 bases and J by 4 bases; unmatched bases: 6. The length of the CDR3 is 16 residues. The germline gives CDR1 MDHEN, CDR2 SYDVKM. Here the CDR3 reads CASSSPGQGVYNEQFF. The CDR3 bases are TGTGCCAGCAGTTCCCCGGGACAGGGGGTATACAATGAGCAGTTCTTC.

With regard to this clonotype: At one end, the junction sequence differs from germline, possibly due to a read error. The chain employs TRBV29-1 and TRBJ2-1; the D is unclear. CDR3 length: 15 residues. Germline values: CDR1 SQVTM, CDR2 ANQGSEA. The DNA for the CDR3 is TGCAGCATTGAAGGCTTCCCAGCCTTTACCGATGAGCAGTTCTTC. This translates into CSIEGFPAFTDEQFF.

This clonotype was observed many times. The rearrangement uses TRBV20-1 and TRBJ2-7; 8 bases are a match to TRBD2. Trimming removed 3 bases from V and 5 bases from J; junction bases left unmatched: 3. The CDR3 sequence is 12 residues long. Germline CDR1 is DFQATT and CDR2 is SNEGSKA (reference sequence). As DNA, the CDR3 is TGCAGTGCTAGCGGGAGGGCCGACGAGCAGTACTTC. Amino acids: CSASGRADEQYF.

With regard to this clonotype: Just one base apart from a much larger clone, this may be a read error. This sequence joins TRBV4-2 and TRBJ1-1; D is unclear. The CDR3 runs to 15 residues. Germline V lookup: CDR1 LGHNA, CDR2 YNFKEQ. The CDR3 sequence is CANSQDLSWQTEAFF. In nucleotides, the CDR3 is TGTGCCAACAGCCAAGACTTGTCCTGGCAGACTGAAGCTTTCTTT.

On this clonotype itself: Possible read error: a much larger clone is one base away. The rearrangement joins TRBV10-3 to TRBJ1-1; possible D gene TRBD1, 6 bases. This CDR3 has 15 residues. Per the germline V gene, CDR1 is ENHRY and CDR2 is SYGVKD. The CDR3 nucleotides are TGTGCCATCAGTGAGTCCGGATCAGGGGCCACTGAAGCTTCCTTT. Translating gives CAISESGSGATEASF.

Comment on this clonotype: Given a much more abundant clone one base away, this may be a read error. This chain joins TRBV20-1 and TRBJ2-7, with 9 bases lining up with TRBD1. Germline lookup yields CDR1 DFQATT and CDR2 SNEGSKA (reference sequence). The V segment lost 3 bases and the J segment 2 bases; nucleotides outside the gene matches: 8. The CDR3 totals 15 residues. The CDR3 region is CSASPRGQGTYEQYF. The DNA for the CDR3 is TGCAGTGCTAGCCCTAGGGGACAGGGAACCTACGAGCAGTACTTC.

This clonotype is medium-sized within its sample. This rearrangement joins TRBV4-2 to TRBJ2-7; 10 nucleotides match TRBD2. Per the germline V gene, CDR1 is LGHNA and CDR2 is YNFKEQ. V lost 0 bases and J lost 7; bases outside the gene matches: 9. The length of the CDR3 is 16 residues. CDR3 in amino acids: CASSQEGLAKTREQYF. CDR3 nucleotide sequence: TGTGCCAGCAGCCAAGAGGGACTAGCGAAGACGAGGGAGCAGTACTTC.

A remark on this clonotype: A much larger clone differs from this one at a single base, so this may be a read error. The chain combines TRBV29-1 with TRBJ1-2; D is undetermined. V was trimmed by 6 bases and J by 3 bases, leaving 14 bases between them. This CDR3 spans 13 amino acids. The germline V gene has CDR1 SQVTM and CDR2 ANQGSEA. The CDR3 DNA reads as TGCAGCGTAACGACCGCAGCGTACTATGGCTACACCTTC. This gives the protein CSVTTAAYYGYTF.